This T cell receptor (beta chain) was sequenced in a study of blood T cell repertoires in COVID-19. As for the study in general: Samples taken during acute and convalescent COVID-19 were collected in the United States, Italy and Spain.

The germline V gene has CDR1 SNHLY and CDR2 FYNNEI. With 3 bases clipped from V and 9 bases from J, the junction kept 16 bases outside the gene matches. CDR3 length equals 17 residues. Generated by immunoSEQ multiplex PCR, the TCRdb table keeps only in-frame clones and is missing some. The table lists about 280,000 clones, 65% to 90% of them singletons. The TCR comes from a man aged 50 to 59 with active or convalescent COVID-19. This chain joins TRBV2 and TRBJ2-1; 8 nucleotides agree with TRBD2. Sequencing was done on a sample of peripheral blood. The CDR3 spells CASSDPPNYGRAIEQFF. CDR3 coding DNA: TGTGCCAGCAGTGACCCGCCGAATTACGGGAGGGCCATTGAGCAGTTCTTC.